Presented here are 9 T cell receptor beta chains from one specimen sequenced in a study of blood T cell repertoires in COVID-19 (dated by TCRdb to 2018 to 2021). The library was generated by the immunoSEQ multiplex PCR assay. Held by TCRdb, this immuneACCESS table contains in-frame sequences only and omits some clones. Under half of the omission traces to an unresolved V gene where checked; the cause of the rest is unknown. For this sample there are around 180,000 clones; approximately 80% appear just once. Jointly, the top ten make up 9.5% to 15% of the sample. Sequenced: PBMCs or T cells enriched from blood (not recorded which). The origin of the receptors is a man aged 50 to 60 who had recovered from COVID-19.

V gene TRBV9 combines with J gene TRBJ2-3, with 12 bases matching TRBD2. There are 16 residues in the CDR3. V gave up 3 bases and J gave up 2 bases; unmatched junction bases: 4. From germline, CDR1 is SGDLS and CDR2 YYNGEE. CDR3: CASSAASGGDTDTQYF. CDR3 DNA sequence: TGTGCCAGCAGCGCCGCTAGCGGGGGGGACACAGATACGCAGTATTTT.

The V gene is TRBV5-1, the J gene TRBJ1-6, with D hard to call. Per the germline V gene, CDR1 is SGHRS and CDR2 is YFSETQ. V lost 4 bases to trimming and J lost 6 bases, with 20 bases between them. The CDR3 covers 17 residues. CDR3 DNA: TGCGCCAGCAGCCCGGAGGGCCTCATAGGCGGTAATTCACCCCTCCACTTT. It yields the protein CASSPEGLIGGNSPLHF.

The CDR3 coding sequence is TGCGCCAGCAGCCCGGAGGGGACGTCGGAAGCTTTCTTT. This gives the protein CASSPEGTSEAFF. The chain carries TRBV5-1 and TRBJ1-1; maybe TRBD1 (5 bases). CDR3 length: 13 residues. CDR1 and CDR2 from the germline V gene are SGHRS and YFSETQ. V was trimmed by 4 bases and J by 8 bases, leaving 15 bases between them. Combining the CDR3 with reference TRBV5-1 and TRBJ1-1 gives the whole variable domain KAGVTQTPRYLIKTRGQQVTLSCSPISGHRSVSWYQQTPGQGLQFLFEYFSETQRNKGNFPGRFSGRQFSNSRSEMNVSTLELGDSALYLCASSPEGTSEAFFGQGTRLTVV.

In its sample, this clone was seen a few times. The chain couples TRBV12-3 or TRBV12-4 to TRBJ1-1; D gene uncertain. The CDR3 contains 13 residues. Trimming pared 7 bases from V and 1 base from J, leaving 10 bases between. The CDR3 DNA reads as TGTGCCAGCATGGCGGGCCGGAACACTGAAGCTTTCTTT. Amino acids: CASMAGRNTEAFF.

This sequence joins TRBV3-1 (or the pseudogene TRBV3-2) and TRBJ2-7; 8 bases fit TRBD2. Germline loops: CDR1 LGHDT, CDR2 YNNKEL (reference sequence). With V trimmed by 0 bases and J by 2 bases, 9 bases remained unmatched. The CDR3 runs 17 residues. The CDR3 is CASSQDFGGGLTYEQYF. The CDR3 DNA sequence: TGTGCCAGCAGCCAAGATTTCGGCGGGGGGTTGACCTACGAGCAGTACTTC.

As concerns this clone: Different DNA sequences within this sample yield the same CDR3. The chain is built from TRBV18 and TRBJ2-1; tentative D call: TRBD1 (7 bases). V was clipped by 6 bases and J by 3 bases, with 15 bases between them. Germline V CDR1 and CDR2: KGHSH, LQKENI. CDR3 length: 15 residues. CDR3 protein: CASSAGQGGYNEQFF. The CDR3 DNA follows: TGTGCCAGCTCCGCCGGGCAGGGGGGCTACAATGAGCAGTTCTTC.

This clone has a single count. The chain uses TRBV7-9 and TRBJ1-2; the D is unclear. The CDR3 loop spans 14 amino acids. CDR1 is SEHNR, CDR2 FQNEAQ, per germline (reference sequence). Trimming took 5 bases from V and 2 from J, leaving 12 bases between them. The CDR3 DNA is TGTGCCAGCAGCCCCCAAGCGGTGAACTATGGCTACACCTTC. Protein sequence: CASSPQAVNYGYTF.

J is TRBJ1-5 and V is TRBV5-1, with D perhaps matching TRBD1 (5 bases). There are 17 residues in the CDR3. Trimming stripped 4 bases from V and 3 bases from J, with 20 bases between. Germline V gene lookup returns CDR1 SGHRS and CDR2 YFSETQ. CDR3 amino acids: CASSPFPMTEYNQPQHF. As DNA, the CDR3 is TGCGCCAGCAGCCCCTTTCCCATGACAGAATACAATCAGCCCCAGCATTTT.

V is TRBV18 and J is TRBJ1-1; 9 bases fit TRBD1. Germline CDR1 and CDR2: KGHSH and LQKENI. The CDR3 has 16 amino acids. V shed 3 bases, J shed 0 bases, and the junction held 5 bases outside the gene matches. CDR3 DNA: TGTGCCAGCTCACCCTACAGGGGGCGCATGAACACTGAAGCTTTCTTT. It codes for CASSPYRGRMNTEAFF. Combining the CDR3 with reference TRBV18 and TRBJ1-1 gives the whole variable domain NAGVMQNPRHLVRRRGQEARLRCSPMKGHSHVYWYRQLPEEGLKFMVYLQKENIIDESGMPKERFSAEFPKEGPSILRIQQVVRGDSAAYFCASSPYRGRMNTEAFFGQGTRLTVV.